The 30 T cell receptor beta chains in this list originate from one sample, sequenced in a study of T-cell memory formation after mild COVID-19. One entry per CDR3 protein, called by TCRdb with MiXCR from the 5' RACE reads. This table holds 200,000 to 250,000 distinct CDR3 sequences, 25% to 35% found once. The specimen was PBMCs or a T cell subset sorted from them (not recorded which). All receptors derive from an adult woman who had mild COVID-19 (a few samples of this study predate the infection). Cell type and time point are not known.

This clonotype has more than one count but fewer than ten. The DNA of the CDR3 is TGTGCCAGTAGTATCGAGAGCCACTACGAGCAGTACTTC. Encoded protein: CASSIESHYEQYF. This chain joins TRBV19 and TRBJ2-7; the D is unclear. CDR1 and CDR2 (germline): LNHDA, SQIVND (reference sequence). This CDR3 has 13 amino acids. Trimming left V 3 bases short and J 3 bases short, with 9 bases between.

Only a few counts were recorded for this clonotype. This sequence joins TRBV4-1 and TRBJ2-1; no clear D gene. V was clipped by 1 base and J by 3 bases, with 16 bases between them. From germline, CDR1 is MGHRA and CDR2 YSYEKL. The CDR3 contains 17 residues. CDR3 residues: CASSQARSGEVYNEQFF. The CDR3, as DNA: TGCGCCAGCAGCCAAGCCCGGAGTGGGGAAGTCTACAATGAGCAGTTCTTC.

The sample holds a few counts of this clonotype. The chain recombines TRBV7-9 with TRBJ2-1; 12 bases align to TRBD2. V was clipped by 5 bases and J by 7 bases; unmatched bases: 12. There are 17 residues in the CDR3. Germline V gene lookup returns CDR1 SEHNR and CDR2 FQNEAQ (reference sequence). The chain's CDR3 is CASSTPRTSGDPNEQFF. CDR3 coding DNA: TGTGCCAGCAGCACGCCAAGGACTAGCGGGGATCCGAATGAGCAGTTCTTC.

This clonotype showed up just a few times. One end of the junction is discordant with germline, which a read error may explain. V gene TRBV2 combines with J gene TRBJ2-7; the D gene is possibly TRBD1 (5 bases). The CDR3 contains 13 residues. Germline V gives CDR1 SNHLY, CDR2 FYNNEI. CDR3 nucleotides: TGTGCCAGCAGGGAAGGCAGGGAATACGAGCAGTACTTC. It codes for CASREGREYEQYF. The full variable domain, its missing parts supplied by reference TRBV2 and TRBJ2-7, is EPEVTQTPSHQVTQMGQEVILRCVPISNHLYFYWYRQILGQKVEFLVSFYNNEISEKSEIFDDQFSVERPDGSNFTLKIRSTKLEDSAMYFCASREGREYEQYFGPGTRLTVT.

The chain employs TRBV12-3 or TRBV12-4 and TRBJ2-7; TRBD2 aligns across 12 bases. Germline trimming cut 5 bases from V and 4 bases from J; bases unmatched to any gene: 9. CDR3 size: 16 residues. CDR3 region: CASSHPTSGRMYEQYF. The CDR3 region has the DNA TGTGCCAGCAGTCACCCCACTAGCGGGAGGATGTACGAGCAGTACTTC.

This clonotype was seen once. V and J are TRBV14 and TRBJ2-7; D is tentatively TRBD1 or TRBD2 (5 bases each). Per the germline V gene, CDR1 is SGHDN and CDR2 is FVKESK. The V end lost 6 bases, the J end lost 6 bases, and 15 bases lay between the germline ends. This CDR3 contains 13 residues. CDR3 amino acids: CASSYHSGLEQYF. Written as DNA, the CDR3 is TGTGCCAGCAGTTACCATTCGGGGCTCGAGCAGTACTTC. The full variable domain, rest sourced from reference TRBV14 and TRBJ2-7, is EAGVTQFPSHSVIEKGQTVTLRCDPISGHDNLYWYRRVMGKEIKFLLHFVKESKQDESGMPNNRFLAERTGGTYSTLKVQPAELEDSGVYFCASSYHSGLEQYFGPGTRLTVT.

The J gene is TRBJ1-1, the V gene TRBV5-1, with TRBD1 identical over 7 bases. J lost 10 bases, V lost 4 bases, and 7 bases had no gene match. Germline loops: CDR1 SGHRS, CDR2 YFSETQ. The CDR3 spans 12 residues. The CDR3 is CASSTGRGLAFF. The DNA for the CDR3 is TGCGCCAGCAGCACAGGAAGGGGGCTAGCTTTCTTT.

The rearrangement links TRBV29-1 to TRBJ2-7, with D perhaps TRBD1 (5 bases). V shed 3 bases and J shed 3 bases, with 9 bases lying between them. The CDR3 length is 12 residues. Germline CDR1 reads SQVTM; CDR2 reads ANQGSEA. The CDR3 DNA sequence: TGCAGCGTTGAGGCAGGGCTCTACGAGCAGTACTTC. This sequence encodes CSVEAGLYEQYF.

The V call is TRBV12-3 or TRBV12-4, the J call TRBJ1-2, with D possibly being TRBD1 (5 bases). V lost 7 bases and J lost 7, with 16 bases in between. The CDR3 has 13 amino acids. CDR3 sequence reads: CASTHRQTTGYTF. For the CDR3, the DNA is TGTGCCAGCACCCACCGACAGACAACTGGCTACACCTTC.

The genes are TRBV30 and TRBJ2-3; TRBD2 is a possible D gene (5 bases). This CDR3 contains 13 residues. Germline V gene lookup returns CDR1 GTSNPN and CDR2 SVGIG (reference sequence). V lost 4 bases, J lost 2 bases, and 10 bases lay in between. CDR3 DNA sequence: TGTGCCTGGACATCGGGATCCACAGATACGCAGTATTTT. Amino acids: CAWTSGSTDTQYF.

This rearrangement joins TRBV24-1 to TRBJ2-1; TRBD2 matches 15 bases. This CDR3 has 19 amino acids. From germline, CDR1 is KGHDR and CDR2 SFDVKD. V dropped 4 bases and J dropped 4; count of bases not matched to a gene: 10. The CDR3 coding sequence is TGTGCCACCAGTGACCTGGGACTAGCGGGAGGTTCGGGGTACAATGAGCAGTTCTTC. Translated, it gives CATSDLGLAGGSGYNEQFF.

J is TRBJ2-4 and V is TRBV15; D not certain. Germline lookup yields CDR1 LNHNV and CDR2 YYDKDF (reference sequence). V was pared by 4 bases and J by 2 bases, with 9 bases between. This CDR3 region has 14 residues. In DNA form, the CDR3 reads TGTGCCACCAGCAAAGGAGATTCCAAAAACATTCAGTACTTC. This sequence encodes CATSKGDSKNIQYF.

The chain has TRBV7-9 and TRBJ2-3; 10 nucleotides align to TRBD2. The V gene's germline CDR1 is SEHNR and CDR2 FQNEAQ (reference sequence). J was trimmed by 2 bases and V by 2 bases; bases with no gene match: 4. The length of the CDR3 is 16 residues. The CDR3 DNA is TGTGCCAGCAGCTTACTGGGGACTAGCGACACAGATACGCAGTATTTT. It translates to CASSLLGTSDTDTQYF.

A few counts support this clonotype. Here the CDR3 DNA reads TGTGCCAGCAGTGATTACGGAAACACCATATATTTT. This translates into CASSDYGNTIYF. The chain employs TRBV2 and TRBJ1-3; no definite D call. CDR1 is SNHLY, CDR2 FYNNEI, per germline. This CDR3 region has 12 residues. Trimming pared 3 bases from V and 4 bases from J, leaving 4 bases between.

This chain links TRBV6-5 with TRBJ2-7; 7 positions agree with TRBD2. Germline CDR1 is MNHEY and CDR2 is SVGAGI. Trimming took 6 bases from V and 3 from J; bases not matched to a gene: 5. CDR3 length: 13 residues. CDR3 sequence (DNA): TGTGCCAGCAGGCGCGGACTAGTCTACGAGCAGTACTTC. It translates to CASRRGLVYEQYF.

The V and J genes are TRBV12-3 or TRBV12-4 and TRBJ1-1; D is uncertain. The CDR3 contains 13 residues. V lost 3 bases and J lost 4, with 9 bases in between. CDR3 residues: CASSFKRATEAFF. CDR3 DNA sequence: TGTGCCAGCAGTTTTAAGAGGGCCACTGAAGCTTTCTTT.

This clonotype occurred a few times. The J gene is TRBJ2-2, the V gene TRBV5-1; TRBD1 agrees at 12 bases. The V and J ends lost 4 bases and 5 bases, in that order; junction bases with no gene match: 6. In germline, CDR1 is SGHRS, CDR2 YFSETQ. The CDR3 loop spans 16 amino acids. As DNA, the CDR3 is TGCGCCAGCAGCCCAGGGGACAGGGGGCTGACCGGGGAGCTGTTTTTT. This translates into CASSPGDRGLTGELFF. The variable domain in full, completed from reference TRBV5-1 and TRBJ2-2, reads KAGVTQTPRYLIKTRGQQVTLSCSPISGHRSVSWYQQTPGQGLQFLFEYFSETQRNKGNFPGRFSGRQFSNSRSEMNVSTLELGDSALYLCASSPGDRGLTGELFFGEGSRLTVL.

This chain links TRBV9 with TRBJ2-5, with D unresolved. Trimming cost V 0 bases and J 7 bases, with 13 bases left between them. This CDR3 is 14 amino acids long. The V gene's germline CDR1 is SGDLS and CDR2 YYNGEE. CDR3 coding DNA: TGTGCCAGCAGCGTAGATGATCGAGTGGGGACCCAGTACTTC. Its translation: CASSVDDRVGTQYF.

The chain uses TRBV11-3 and TRBJ2-3; 9 positions match TRBD2. V lost 4 bases, J lost 2 bases, and 4 bases stayed unmatched. Germline assignment: CDR1 SGHNT and CDR2 YENEEA. CDR3 length equals 15 residues. The CDR3 is CASSSGLAHTDTQYF. CDR3 nucleotides: TGTGCCAGCAGCTCCGGACTAGCGCACACAGATACGCAGTATTTT.

This clonotype came up many times. The chain has TRBV20-1 and TRBJ2-3; 8 nucleotides line up with TRBD2. This CDR3 is 16 amino acids long. The junction had 8 bases not matched to a gene; V was cut back by 3 bases and J by 0 bases. Germline CDR1 is DFQATT and CDR2 is SNEGSKA (reference sequence). In DNA, the CDR3 is TGCAGTGCTAGCCCCATACTAGCGGCTAGCACAGATACGCAGTATTTT. It specifies CSASPILAASTDTQYF.

This clonotype was seen a few times. The CDR3 here is CASSLPPHNYEQYF. CDR3 nucleotide sequence: TGTGCCAGCAGTCTCCCTCCGCACAACTACGAGCAGTACTTC. The chain uses TRBV12-3 or TRBV12-4 and TRBJ2-7; D is ambiguous. This CDR3 spans 14 amino acids. Trimming cost V 5 bases and J 3 bases, with 14 bases left between them.

V and J are TRBV7-3 and TRBJ1-3; no reliable D call. CDR1 and CDR2 (germline): SGHTA, FQGTGA. Trimming pared 2 bases from V and 2 bases from J, leaving 10 bases between. The CDR3 sequence is 15 residues long. The CDR3 nucleotides are TGTGCCAGCAGCTTAGGGCAGAGCCCTGGAAACACCATATATTTT. Its translation: CASSLGQSPGNTIYF.

This chain uses TRBV4-3 with TRBJ1-2; D remains ambiguous. Trimming cost V 0 bases and J 3 bases, with 14 bases left between them. CDR3 size: 16 residues. Looked up from germline, CDR1 is LGHNA and CDR2 is YSLEER. The CDR3 reads CASSQERRVRDYGYTF. CDR3 coding DNA: TGCGCCAGCAGCCAAGAAAGGAGGGTCCGGGACTATGGCTACACCTTC.

The V call is TRBV4-1, the J call TRBJ1-6; 8 nucleotides match TRBD1. Germline V gene data show CDR1 as MGHRA and CDR2 as YSYEKL. V lost 0 bases, J lost 9 bases, and 7 bases stayed unmatched. The CDR3 sequence is 16 residues long. This CDR3 is CASSQDRTGSGSPLHF. The CDR3 DNA is TGCGCCAGCAGCCAAGACCGGACAGGGTCGGGTTCACCCCTCCACTTT.

The chain is built from TRBV4-3 and TRBJ2-2; D may be TRBD1 (6 bases). Germline V gives CDR1 LGHNA, CDR2 YSLEER. This CDR3 spans 13 amino acids. V was clipped by 5 bases and J by 6 bases, with 10 bases between them. This CDR3 reads CASSITGSGELFF. The CDR3 DNA sequence: TGCGCCAGCAGCATCACAGGGTCCGGGGAGCTGTTTTTT.

This sequence joins TRBV7-8 and TRBJ1-5; D might be TRBD1 (5 bases). The germline V and J ends were trimmed by 6 bases and 4 bases, with 10 bases remaining between them. The CDR3 is 13 amino acids. Germline CDR1 is SGHVS and CDR2 is FQNEAQ. The CDR3 is CASSRDRNQPQHF. The CDR3 nucleotides are TGTGCCAGCAGTCGGGACCGGAATCAGCCCCAGCATTTT.

The chain links TRBV7-3 to TRBJ1-2; D remains unclear. The V end was cut by 4 bases, the J end by 8 bases, with 14 bases between. The V gene's germline CDR1 is SGHTA and CDR2 FQGTGA. This CDR3 comprises 13 residues. The CDR3 protein is CASSSREGLGYTF. The CDR3 DNA follows: TGTGCCAGCAGCTCCCGGGAGGGATTGGGCTACACCTTC.

This chain uses TRBV4-2 with TRBJ2-3, with TRBD2 identical over 7 bases. The CDR3 spans 16 residues. Germline values: CDR1 LGHNA, CDR2 YNFKEQ. V shed 0 bases, J shed 5 bases, and the junction held 8 bases outside the gene matches. CDR3 in DNA: TGTGCCAGCAGCCAAGAAGGGAACAGCGGGAAAGATACGCAGTATTTT. Its translation: CASSQEGNSGKDTQYF.

CDR3 nucleotides: TGTGCCAGCAGCCCACAGCTTTACGGAACCAAAAACATTCAGTACTTC. It yields the protein CASSPQLYGTKNIQYF. V is TRBV6-2 or TRBV6-3 and J is TRBJ2-4; D gene ambiguous. Trimming shortened V by 6 bases and J by 2 bases, and 17 bases separated the two germline ends. From germline, CDR1 is MNHEY and CDR2 SVGEGT. The CDR3 spans 16 residues.

The chain combines TRBV20-1 with TRBJ2-5, with D possibly being TRBD2 (7 bases). The germline gives CDR1 DFQATT, CDR2 SNEGSKA (reference sequence). This CDR3 has 13 residues. Deletions cut 4 bases from V and 2 bases from J, with 11 bases between. CDR3 sequence: CSATRGGQETQYF. DNA for the CDR3: TGCAGTGCTACGAGGGGGGGTCAAGAGACCCAGTACTTC.